This T cell receptor (beta chain) was found in a study of shared clonotypes between healthy human individuals. Study overall: The people who gave samples were two women and a few men aged 18 to 49. Study-wide findings and caveats: Clonotype sharing among donors was expected to depend on sequencing depth. Owing to a small donor count, the genetic and exposure-history diversity represented was limited.

This CDR3 comprises 16 residues. CDR1 and CDR2 from the germline V gene are SGHTA and FQGNSA. Trimming removed 3 bases from V and 10 bases from J; junction bases left unmatched: 15. Concerning this clone: Antigen specificity is unknown.

The genomic DNA of each subset was split evenly across several immunoSEQ plates. Libraries were prepared by immunoSEQ multiplex PCR; TCRdb keeps only in-frame clonotypes and omits some of them. The sample contains over 400,000 clones, 70% to 80% of which appear only once. The receptor comes from a woman aged 40 to 50 in good health. Some clones in this sample may be carry-over from other donors' samples. This chain joins TRBV7-2 and TRBJ2-5; 9 bases agree with TRBD1. The sample taken for sequencing was PBMCs. The CDR3 region has the DNA TGTGCCAGCAGCTTCAGGACAGGGGTCCACGTCGGGGACCAGTACTTC. Translation: CASSFRTGVHVGDQYF.